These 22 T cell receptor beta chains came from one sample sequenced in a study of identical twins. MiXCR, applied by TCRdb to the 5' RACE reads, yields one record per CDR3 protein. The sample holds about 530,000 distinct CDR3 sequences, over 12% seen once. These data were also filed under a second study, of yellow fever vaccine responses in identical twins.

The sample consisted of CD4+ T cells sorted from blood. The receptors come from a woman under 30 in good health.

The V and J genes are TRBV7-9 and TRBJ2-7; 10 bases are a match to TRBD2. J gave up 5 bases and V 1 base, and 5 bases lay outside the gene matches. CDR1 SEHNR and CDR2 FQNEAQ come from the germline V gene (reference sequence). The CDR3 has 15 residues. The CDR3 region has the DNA TGTGCCAGCAGCTTAGTTCCTAGCGGGAGCCACGAGCAGTACTTC. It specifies CASSLVPSGSHEQYF.

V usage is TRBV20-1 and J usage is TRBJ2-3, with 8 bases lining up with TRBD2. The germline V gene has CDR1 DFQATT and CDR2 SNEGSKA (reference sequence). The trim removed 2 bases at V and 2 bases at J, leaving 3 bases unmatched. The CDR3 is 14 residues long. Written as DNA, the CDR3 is TGCAGTGCTAGAACTAGCGGACCCACAGATACGCAGTATTTT. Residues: CSARTSGPTDTQYF.

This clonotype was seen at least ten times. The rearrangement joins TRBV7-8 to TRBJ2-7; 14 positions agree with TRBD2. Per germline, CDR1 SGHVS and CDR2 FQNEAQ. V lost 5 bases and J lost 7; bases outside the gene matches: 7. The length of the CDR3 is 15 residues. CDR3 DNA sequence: TGTGCCAGCAGCCTCGGGACTAGCGGGAGTGGTGAGCAGTACTTC. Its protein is CASSLGTSGSGEQYF. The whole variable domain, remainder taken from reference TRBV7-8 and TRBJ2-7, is GAGVSQSPRYKVAKRGQDVALRCDPISGHVSLFWYQQALGQGPEFLTYFQNEAQLDKSGLPSDRFFAERPEGSVSTLKIQRTQQEDSAVYLCASSLGTSGSGEQYFGPGTRLTVT.

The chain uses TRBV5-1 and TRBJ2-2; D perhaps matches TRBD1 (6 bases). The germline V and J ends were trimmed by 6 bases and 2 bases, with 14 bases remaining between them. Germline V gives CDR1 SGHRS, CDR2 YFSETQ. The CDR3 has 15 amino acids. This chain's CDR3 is CASTQQGYNTGELFF. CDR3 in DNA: TGCGCCAGCACCCAACAGGGATATAACACCGGGGAGCTGTTTTTT.

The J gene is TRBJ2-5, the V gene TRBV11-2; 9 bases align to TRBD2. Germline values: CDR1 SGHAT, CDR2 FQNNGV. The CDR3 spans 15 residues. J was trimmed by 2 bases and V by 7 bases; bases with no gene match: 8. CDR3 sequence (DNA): TGTGCCAGCACCCTTATAGCGGGAGAGCAAGAGACCCAGTACTTC. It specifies CASTLIAGEQETQYF.

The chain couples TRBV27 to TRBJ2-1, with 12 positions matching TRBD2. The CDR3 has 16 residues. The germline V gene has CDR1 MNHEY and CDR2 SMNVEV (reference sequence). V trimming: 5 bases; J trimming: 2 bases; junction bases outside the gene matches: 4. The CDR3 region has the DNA TGTGCCAGCAGTCCCAGACTAGCGGGGGCCTACAATGAGCAGTTCTTC. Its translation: CASSPRLAGAYNEQFF.

In DNA form, the CDR3 reads TGTGCCAGCAGTATACTTGGCGGAGCGAACACCGGGGAGCTGTTTTTT. It codes for CASSILGGANTGELFF. The chain joins TRBV2 to TRBJ2-2; D is unclear. The CDR3 consists of 16 residues. Germline-derived CDR1 and CDR2 are SNHLY and FYNNEI. Between the trimmed V and J ends, which lost 5 bases and 0 bases, there was a span of 13 bases.

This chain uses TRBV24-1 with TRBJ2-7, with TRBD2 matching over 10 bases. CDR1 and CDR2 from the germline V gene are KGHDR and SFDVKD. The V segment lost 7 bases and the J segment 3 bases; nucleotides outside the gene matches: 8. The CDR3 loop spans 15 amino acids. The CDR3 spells CATSDPRTSGYEQYF. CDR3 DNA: TGTGCCACCAGCGATCCGCGGACTAGCGGCTACGAGCAGTACTTC.

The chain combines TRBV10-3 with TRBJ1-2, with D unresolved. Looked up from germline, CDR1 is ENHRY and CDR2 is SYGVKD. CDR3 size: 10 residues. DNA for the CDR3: TGTGCAGTAGGGAGTAATGGCTACACCTTC. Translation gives CAVGSNGYTF.

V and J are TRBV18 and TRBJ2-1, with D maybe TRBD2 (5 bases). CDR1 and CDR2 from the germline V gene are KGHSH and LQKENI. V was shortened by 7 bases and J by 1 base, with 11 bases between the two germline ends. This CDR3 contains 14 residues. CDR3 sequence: CASLRGNSYNEQFF. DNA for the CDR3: TGTGCCAGCTTGAGAGGGAATTCCTACAATGAGCAGTTCTTC.

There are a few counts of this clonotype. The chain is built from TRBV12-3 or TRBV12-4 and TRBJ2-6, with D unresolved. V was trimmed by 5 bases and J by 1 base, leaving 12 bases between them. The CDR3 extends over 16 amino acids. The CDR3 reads CASSPPRRSGANVLTF. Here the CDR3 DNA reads TGTGCCAGCAGTCCTCCTAGACGTTCTGGGGCCAACGTCCTGACTTTC.

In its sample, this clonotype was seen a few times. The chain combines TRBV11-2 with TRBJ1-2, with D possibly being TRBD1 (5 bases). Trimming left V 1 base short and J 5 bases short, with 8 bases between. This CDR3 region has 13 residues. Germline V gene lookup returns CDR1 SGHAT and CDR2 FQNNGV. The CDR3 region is CASSLGAGYGYTF. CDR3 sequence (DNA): TGTGCCAGCAGCTTAGGGGCAGGGTATGGCTACACCTTC.

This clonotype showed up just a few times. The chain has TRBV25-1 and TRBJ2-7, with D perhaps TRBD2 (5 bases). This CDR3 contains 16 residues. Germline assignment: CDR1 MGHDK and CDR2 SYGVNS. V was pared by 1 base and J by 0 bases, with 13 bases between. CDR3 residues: CASSECRGFSSYEQYF. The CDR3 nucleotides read TGTGCCAGCAGTGAATGCCGGGGTTTCAGCTCCTACGAGCAGTACTTC.

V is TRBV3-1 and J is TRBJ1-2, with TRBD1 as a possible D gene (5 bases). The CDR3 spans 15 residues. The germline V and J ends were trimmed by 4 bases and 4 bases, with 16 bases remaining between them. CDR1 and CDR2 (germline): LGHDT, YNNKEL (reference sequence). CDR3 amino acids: CASSLGTTQGYGYTF. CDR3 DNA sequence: TGTGCCAGCAGCCTAGGGACGACCCAGGGCTATGGCTACACCTTC.

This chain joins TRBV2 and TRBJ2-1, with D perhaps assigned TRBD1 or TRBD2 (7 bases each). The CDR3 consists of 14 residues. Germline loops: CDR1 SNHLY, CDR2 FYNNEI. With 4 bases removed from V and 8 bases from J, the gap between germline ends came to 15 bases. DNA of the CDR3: TGTGCCAGCAGTGTGATCCCAGGGGGGGATGAGCAGTTCTTC. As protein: CASSVIPGGDEQFF.

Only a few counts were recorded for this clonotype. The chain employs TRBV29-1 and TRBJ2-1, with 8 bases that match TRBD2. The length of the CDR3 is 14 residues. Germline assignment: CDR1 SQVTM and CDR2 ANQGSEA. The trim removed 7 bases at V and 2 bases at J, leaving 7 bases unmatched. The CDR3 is CSAGGGRTYNEQFF. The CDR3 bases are TGCAGCGCTGGGGGCGGGAGGACCTACAATGAGCAGTTCTTC.

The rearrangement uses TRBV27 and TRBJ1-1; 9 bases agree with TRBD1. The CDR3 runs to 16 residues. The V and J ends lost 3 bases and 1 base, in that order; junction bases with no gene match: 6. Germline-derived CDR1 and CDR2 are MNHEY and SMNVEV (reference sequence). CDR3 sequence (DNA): TGTGCCAGCAGTTTCTCCCGGGACAGGGAGAACACTGAAGCTTTCTTT. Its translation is CASSFSRDRENTEAFF.

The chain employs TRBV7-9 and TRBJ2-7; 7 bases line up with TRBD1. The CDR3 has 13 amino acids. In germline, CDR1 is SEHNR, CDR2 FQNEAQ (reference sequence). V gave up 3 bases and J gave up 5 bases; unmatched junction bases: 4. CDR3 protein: CASSFLQGNEQYF. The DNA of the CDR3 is TGTGCCAGCAGCTTCTTACAGGGGAACGAGCAGTACTTC.

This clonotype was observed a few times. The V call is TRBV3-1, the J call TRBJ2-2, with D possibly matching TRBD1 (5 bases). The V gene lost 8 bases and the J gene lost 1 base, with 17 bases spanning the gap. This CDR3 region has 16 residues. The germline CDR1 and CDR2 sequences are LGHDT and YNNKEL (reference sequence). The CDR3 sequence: CASGAIRQGNTGELFF. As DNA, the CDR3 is TGTGCCAGCGGGGCCATCCGGCAGGGGAACACCGGGGAGCTGTTTTTT.

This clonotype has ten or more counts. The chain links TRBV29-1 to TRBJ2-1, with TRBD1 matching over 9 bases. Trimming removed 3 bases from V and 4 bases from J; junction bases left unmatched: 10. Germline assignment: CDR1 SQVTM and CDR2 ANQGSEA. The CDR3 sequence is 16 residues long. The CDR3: CSVEIWRDRVYNEQFF. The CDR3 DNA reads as TGCAGCGTTGAGATTTGGCGGGACAGGGTTTACAATGAGCAGTTCTTC.

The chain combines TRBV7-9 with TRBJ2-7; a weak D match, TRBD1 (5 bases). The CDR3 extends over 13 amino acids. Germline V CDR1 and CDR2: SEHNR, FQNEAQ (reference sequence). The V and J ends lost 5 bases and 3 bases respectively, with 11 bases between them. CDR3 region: CASSLGHNYEQYV. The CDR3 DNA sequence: TGTGCCAGCAGCCTTGGACATAACTACGAGCAGTACGTC.

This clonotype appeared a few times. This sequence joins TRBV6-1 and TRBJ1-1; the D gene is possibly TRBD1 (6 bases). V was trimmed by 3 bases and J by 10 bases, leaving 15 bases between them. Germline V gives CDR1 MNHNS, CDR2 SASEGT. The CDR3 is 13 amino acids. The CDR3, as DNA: TGTGCCAGCAGTGAGGTGGGAAGAGGGGGAGCTTTCTTT. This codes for CASSEVGRGGAFF.